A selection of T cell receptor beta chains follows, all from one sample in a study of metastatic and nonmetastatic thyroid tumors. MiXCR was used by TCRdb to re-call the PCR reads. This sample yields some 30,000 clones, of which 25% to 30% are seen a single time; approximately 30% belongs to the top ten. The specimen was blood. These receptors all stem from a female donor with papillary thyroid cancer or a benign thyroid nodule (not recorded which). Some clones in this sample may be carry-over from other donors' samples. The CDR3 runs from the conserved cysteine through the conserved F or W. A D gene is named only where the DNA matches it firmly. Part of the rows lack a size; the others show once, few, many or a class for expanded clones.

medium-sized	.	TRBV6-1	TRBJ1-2	TGTGCCACTCGAATAACTCTGACTGGCGGAGGCTACACCTTC	CATRITLTGGGYTF
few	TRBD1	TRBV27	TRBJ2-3	TGTGCCAGCAGTCCGCGGACAGGGTGGCCAGATACGCAGTATTTT	CASSPRTGWPDTQYF
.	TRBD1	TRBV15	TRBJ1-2	TGTGCCACCAGCATACGGACAGGGGCCTACACCTTC	CATSIRTGAYTF
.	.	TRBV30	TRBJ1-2	TGTGCCTGGAGTCAGGGCACCTTCTATGGCTACACCTTC	CAWSQGTFYGYTF
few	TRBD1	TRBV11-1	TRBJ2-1	TGTGCCAGCAGCTTGAGACAGGGCAACGTCAATGAGCAGTTCTTC	CASSLRQGNVNEQFF
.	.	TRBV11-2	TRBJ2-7	TGTGCCAGCAGCCCTCACCAAGCCGGGACCGGCTACGAGCAGTACTTC	CASSPHQAGTGYEQYF
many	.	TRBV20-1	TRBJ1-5	TGCAGTGCTAGCCCGCCTGAGCCCCAGCATTTT	CSASPPEPQHF
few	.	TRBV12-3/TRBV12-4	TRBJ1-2	TGTGCCAGCAGTTTAGGGGGGCTGAGCGGCTACACCTTC	CASSLGGLSGYTF
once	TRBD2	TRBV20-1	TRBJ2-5	TGCAGTGCAGGGACTAGCGGGTTTGGAGAGACCCAGTACTTC	CSAGTSGFGETQYF
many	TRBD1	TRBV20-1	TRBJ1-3	TGCAGTGCTCCGGACAGGGGGGGAGGAAACACCATATATTTT	CSAPDRGGGNTIYF
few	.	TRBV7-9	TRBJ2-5	TGTGCCAGCAGCTGGGAAGAGACCCAGTACTTC	CASSWEETQYF
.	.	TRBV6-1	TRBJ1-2	TGTGCCAGCAGTGAACTGGGAACGGGGTATGGCTACACCTTC	CASSELGTGYGYTF
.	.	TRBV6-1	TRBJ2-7	TGTGCCACCAGGACTTCGCCCTCCTACGAGCAGTACTTC	CATRTSPSYEQYF
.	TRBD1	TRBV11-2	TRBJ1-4	TGTGCCAGCGCACAGGGGGGGGAACTGTTTTTT	CASAQGGELFF
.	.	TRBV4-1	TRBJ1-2	TGCGCCAGCAGCCAACTAAACATGGGGTTTACCGACGGAGTCTACACCTTC	CASSQLNMGFTDGVYTF
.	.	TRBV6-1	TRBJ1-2	TGTGCCAGCAGTGAAGGGGGGAGGGTTAGCTATGGCTACACCTTC	CASSEGGRVSYGYTF
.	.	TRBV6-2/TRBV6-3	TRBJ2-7	TGTGCCAGCGGCTCCTACGAGCAGTACTTC	CASGSYEQYF
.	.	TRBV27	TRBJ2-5	TGTGCCAGCAGGGACCAAGAGACCCAGTACTTC	CASRDQETQYF
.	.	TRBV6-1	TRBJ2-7	TGTGCCAGCCGTGGACAGCCCCCCAACTACGAGCAGTACTTC	CASRGQPPNYEQYF
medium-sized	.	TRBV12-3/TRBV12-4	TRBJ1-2	TGTGCCAGCAGTTTATCGACAGACTATGGCTACACCTTC	CASSLSTDYGYTF
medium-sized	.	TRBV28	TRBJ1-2	TGTGCCAGCAGTTTATTATATGCGAGACAGGCAAATAACTATGGCTACACCTTC	CASSLLYARQANNYGYTF
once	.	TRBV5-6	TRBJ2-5	TGTGCCAGCAGCTTGACTAGCCCACAAGAGACCCAGTACTTC	CASSLTSPQETQYF